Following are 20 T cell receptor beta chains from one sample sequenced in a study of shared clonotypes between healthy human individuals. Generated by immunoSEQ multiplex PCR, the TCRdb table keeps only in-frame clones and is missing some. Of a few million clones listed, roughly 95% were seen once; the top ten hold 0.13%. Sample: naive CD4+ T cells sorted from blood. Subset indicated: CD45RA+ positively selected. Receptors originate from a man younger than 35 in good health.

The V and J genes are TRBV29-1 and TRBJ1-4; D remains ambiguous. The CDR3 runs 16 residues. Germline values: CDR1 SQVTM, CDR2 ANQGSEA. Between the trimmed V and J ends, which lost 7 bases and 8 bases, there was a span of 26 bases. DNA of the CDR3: TGCAGCGCAATCCTACTCACGGGAACGCCGAGCGAAAAACTGTTTTTT. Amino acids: CSAILLTGTPSEKLFF.

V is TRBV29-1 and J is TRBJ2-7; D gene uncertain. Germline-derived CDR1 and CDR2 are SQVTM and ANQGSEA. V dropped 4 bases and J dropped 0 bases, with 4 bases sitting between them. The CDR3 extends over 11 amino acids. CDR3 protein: CSVGHSYEQYF. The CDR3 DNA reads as TGCAGCGTTGGACACTCCTACGAGCAGTACTTC.

For the CDR3, the DNA is TGTGCCAGCAGCTTAGTTCCCAAACAGGGGAGGGACACTGAAGCTTTCTTT. Translation gives CASSLVPKQGRDTEAFF. V is TRBV7-9 and J is TRBJ1-1, with 7 bases fitting TRBD1. This CDR3 comprises 17 residues. The germline V gene has CDR1 SEHNR and CDR2 FQNEAQ (reference sequence). V lost 1 base to trimming and J lost 3 bases; unmatched junction nucleotides: 11.

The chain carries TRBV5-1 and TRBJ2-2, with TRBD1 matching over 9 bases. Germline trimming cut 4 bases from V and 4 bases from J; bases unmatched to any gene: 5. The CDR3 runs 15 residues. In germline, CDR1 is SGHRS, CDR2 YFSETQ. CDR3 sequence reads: CASSPGQGITGELFF. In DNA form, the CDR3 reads TGCGCCAGCAGCCCGGGACAGGGTATCACCGGGGAGCTGTTTTTT.

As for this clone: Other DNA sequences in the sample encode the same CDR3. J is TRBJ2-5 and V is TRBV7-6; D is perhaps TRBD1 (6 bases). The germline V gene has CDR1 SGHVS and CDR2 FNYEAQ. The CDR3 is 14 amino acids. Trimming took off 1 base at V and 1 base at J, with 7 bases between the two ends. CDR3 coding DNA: TGTGCCAGCAGCTTAGGGACAGTCCAAGAGACCCAGTACTTC. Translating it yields CASSLGTVQETQYF.

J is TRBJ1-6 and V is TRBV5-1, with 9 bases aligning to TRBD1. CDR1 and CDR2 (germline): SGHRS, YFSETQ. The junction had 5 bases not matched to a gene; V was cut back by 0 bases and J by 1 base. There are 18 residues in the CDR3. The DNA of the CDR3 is TGCGCCAGCAGCTTGGAGCGGACAGGGGCTTCCTATAATTCACCCCTCCACTTT. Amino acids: CASSLERTGASYNSPLHF. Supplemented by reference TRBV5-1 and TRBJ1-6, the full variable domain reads KAGVTQTPRYLIKTRGQQVTLSCSPISGHRSVSWYQQTPGQGLQFLFEYFSETQRNKGNFPGRFSGRQFSNSRSEMNVSTLELGDSALYLCASSLERTGASYNSPLHFGNGTRLTVT.

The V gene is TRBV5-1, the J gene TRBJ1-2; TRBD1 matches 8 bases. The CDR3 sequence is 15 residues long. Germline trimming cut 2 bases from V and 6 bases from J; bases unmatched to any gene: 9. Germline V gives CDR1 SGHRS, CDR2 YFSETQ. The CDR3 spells CASSLMPGGENGYTF. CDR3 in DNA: TGCGCCAGCAGCTTAATGCCAGGGGGCGAGAATGGCTACACCTTC.

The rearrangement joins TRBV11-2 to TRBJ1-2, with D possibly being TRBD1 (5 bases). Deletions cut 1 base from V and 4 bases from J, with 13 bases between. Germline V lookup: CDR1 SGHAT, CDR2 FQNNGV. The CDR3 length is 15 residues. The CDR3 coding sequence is TGTGCCAGCAGCTTAGTGGGTCAGGGCCTCTATGGCTACACCTTC. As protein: CASSLVGQGLYGYTF.

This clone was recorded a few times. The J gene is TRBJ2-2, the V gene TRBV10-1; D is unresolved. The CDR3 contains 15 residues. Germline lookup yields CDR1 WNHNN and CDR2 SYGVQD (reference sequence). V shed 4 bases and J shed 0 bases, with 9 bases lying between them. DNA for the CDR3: TGCGCCAGCAGTGGGGGATATACGAACACCGGGGAGCTGTTTTTT. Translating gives CASSGGYTNTGELFF.

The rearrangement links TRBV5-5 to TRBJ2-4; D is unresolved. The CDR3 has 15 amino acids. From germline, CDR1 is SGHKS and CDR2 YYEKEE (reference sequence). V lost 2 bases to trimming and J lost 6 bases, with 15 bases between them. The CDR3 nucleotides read TGTGCCAGCAGCTTCGTTCATACAGAAGGAAACATTCAGTACTTC. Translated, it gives CASSFVHTEGNIQYF.

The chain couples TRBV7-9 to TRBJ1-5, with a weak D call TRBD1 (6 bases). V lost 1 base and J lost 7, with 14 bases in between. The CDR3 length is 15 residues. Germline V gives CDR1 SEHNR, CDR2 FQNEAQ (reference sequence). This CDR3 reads CASSLGSGQGQPQHF. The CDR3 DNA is TGTGCCAGCAGCTTAGGGTCGGGCCAGGGGCAGCCCCAGCATTTT.

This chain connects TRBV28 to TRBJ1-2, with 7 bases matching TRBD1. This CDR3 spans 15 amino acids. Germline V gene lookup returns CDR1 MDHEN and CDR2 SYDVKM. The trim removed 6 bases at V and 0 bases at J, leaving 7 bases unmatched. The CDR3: CASSPGGGANYGYTF. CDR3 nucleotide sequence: TGTGCCAGCAGCCCGGGAGGGGGCGCTAACTATGGCTACACCTTC.

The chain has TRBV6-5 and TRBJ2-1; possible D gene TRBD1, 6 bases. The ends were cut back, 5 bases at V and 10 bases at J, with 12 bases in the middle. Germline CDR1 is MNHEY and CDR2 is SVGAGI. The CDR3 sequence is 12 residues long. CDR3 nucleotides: TGTGCCAGCAGTCGCCAGGGGTCCGAGCAGTTCTTC. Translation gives CASSRQGSEQFF.

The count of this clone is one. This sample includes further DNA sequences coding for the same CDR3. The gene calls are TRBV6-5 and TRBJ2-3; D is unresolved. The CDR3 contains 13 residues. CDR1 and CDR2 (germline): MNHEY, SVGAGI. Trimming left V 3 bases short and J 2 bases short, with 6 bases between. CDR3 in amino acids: CASSYGFTDTQYF. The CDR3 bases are TGTGCCAGCAGTTATGGGTTCACAGATACGCAGTATTTT.

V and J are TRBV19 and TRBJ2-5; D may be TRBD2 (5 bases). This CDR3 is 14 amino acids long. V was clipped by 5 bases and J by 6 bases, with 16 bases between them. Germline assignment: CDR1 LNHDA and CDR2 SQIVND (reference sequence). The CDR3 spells CASSPSDLGKTQYF. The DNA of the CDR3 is TGTGCCAGTAGTCCCTCGGACCTCGGGAAGACCCAGTACTTC. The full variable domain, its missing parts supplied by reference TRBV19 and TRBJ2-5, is DGGITQSPKYLFRKEGQNVTLSCEQNLNHDAMYWYRQDPGQGLRLIYYSQIVNDFQKGDIAEGYSVSREKKESFPLTVTSAQKNPTAFYLCASSPSDLGKTQYFGPGTRLLVL.

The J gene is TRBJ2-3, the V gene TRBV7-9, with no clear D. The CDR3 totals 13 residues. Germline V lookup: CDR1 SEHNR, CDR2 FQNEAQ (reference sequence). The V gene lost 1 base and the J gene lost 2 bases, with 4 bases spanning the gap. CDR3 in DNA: TGTGCCAGCAGCTTAGGAGTCACAGATACGCAGTATTTT. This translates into CASSLGVTDTQYF.

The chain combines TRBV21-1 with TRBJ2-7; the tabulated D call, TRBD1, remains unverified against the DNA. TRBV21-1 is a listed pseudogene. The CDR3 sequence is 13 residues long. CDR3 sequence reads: CASRPDRSYEQYF. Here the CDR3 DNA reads TGTGCCAGTAGACCGGACAGATCCTACGAGCAGTACTTC.

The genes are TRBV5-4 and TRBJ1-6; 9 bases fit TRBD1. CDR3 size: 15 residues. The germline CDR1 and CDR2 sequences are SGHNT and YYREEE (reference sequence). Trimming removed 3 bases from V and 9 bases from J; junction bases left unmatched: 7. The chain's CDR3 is CASSSIGQGPSPLHF. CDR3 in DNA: TGTGCCAGCAGCTCAATCGGACAGGGGCCTTCACCCCTCCACTTT.

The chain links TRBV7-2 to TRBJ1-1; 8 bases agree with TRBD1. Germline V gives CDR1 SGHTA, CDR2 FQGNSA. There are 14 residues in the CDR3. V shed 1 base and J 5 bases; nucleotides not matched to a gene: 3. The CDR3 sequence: CASSLDRGTTEAFF. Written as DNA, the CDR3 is TGTGCCAGCAGCTTAGACAGGGGGACAACTGAAGCTTTCTTT. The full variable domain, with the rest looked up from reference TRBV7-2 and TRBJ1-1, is GAGVSQSPSNKVTEKGKDVELRCDPISGHTALYWYRQSLGQGLEFLIYFQGNSAPDKSGLPSDRFSAERTGGSVSTLTIQRTQQEDSAVYLCASSLDRGTTEAFFGQGTRLTVV.

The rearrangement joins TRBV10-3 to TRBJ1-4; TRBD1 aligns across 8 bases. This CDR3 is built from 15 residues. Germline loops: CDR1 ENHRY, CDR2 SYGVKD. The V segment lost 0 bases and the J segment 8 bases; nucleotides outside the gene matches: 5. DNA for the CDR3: TGTGCCATCAGTGAGTCTGACAGGGGAGCGGAAAAACTGTTTTTT. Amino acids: CAISESDRGAEKLFF.